A single sample gave rise to the 30 T cell receptor beta chains below, sequenced in a study of shared clonotypes between healthy human individuals. Assay: immunoSEQ multiplex PCR; the TCRdb copy retains only in-frame clones and omits some. Of a few million clones listed, more than 90% were seen once; the top ten hold over 0.12%. Sequencing input: naive CD4+ T cells sorted from blood. Sample subset: CD45RA+ positively selected. Receptors originate from a young man in good health.

The sample holds one count of this clone. The V call is TRBV11-2, the J call TRBJ2-3; the D is unclear. The V gene lost 1 base and the J gene lost 5 bases, with 16 bases spanning the gap. Germline lookup yields CDR1 SGHAT and CDR2 FQNNGV. CDR3 length: 16 residues. The CDR3 here is CASSLVGLGSRDTQYF. The CDR3 nucleotides are TGTGCCAGCAGCTTAGTCGGGCTTGGATCCAGAGATACGCAGTATTTT.

This clone was recorded only once. The rearrangement joins TRBV6-5 to TRBJ1-2; TRBD1 matches 12 bases. The CDR3 sequence is 15 residues long. CDR1 is MNHEY and CDR2 is SVGAGI in the germline V gene. V gave up 6 bases and J gave up 7 bases; unmatched junction bases: 9. CDR3 residues: CASRTPGQGASGYTF. As DNA, the CDR3 is TGTGCCAGCAGAACGCCGGGACAGGGGGCCAGTGGCTACACCTTC.

This clone was observed once. The V and J genes are TRBV7-2 and TRBJ1-3; D is perhaps TRBD1 (6 bases). V lost 4 bases and J lost 2, with 12 bases in between. This CDR3 contains 15 residues. Germline V CDR1 and CDR2: SGHTA, FQGNSA. Here the CDR3 reads CASSSRGGAGNTIYF. Here the CDR3 DNA reads TGTGCCAGCAGCTCCCGAGGGGGGGCTGGAAACACCATATATTTT. Supplemented by reference TRBV7-2 and TRBJ1-3, the full variable domain reads GAGVSQSPSNKVTEKGKDVELRCDPISGHTALYWYRQSLGQGLEFLIYFQGNSAPDKSGLPSDRFSAERTGGSVSTLTIQRTQQEDSAVYLCASSSRGGAGNTIYFGEGSWLTVV.

The CDR3 region is CAIGMGGETQYF. The CDR3 nucleotides are TGTGCCATCGGGATGGGGGGAGAGACCCAGTACTTC. The gene calls are TRBV10-3 and TRBJ2-5; D is perhaps TRBD2 (6 bases). The CDR3 contains 12 residues. V was shortened by 8 bases and J by 4 bases, with 11 bases between the two germline ends. Per the germline V gene, CDR1 is ENHRY and CDR2 is SYGVKD.

CDR3 nucleotides: TGCGCCAGCAGCCCGTGGACAGGAAGGTACGAGCAGTACTTC. It encodes CASSPWTGRYEQYF. The chain employs TRBV5-1 and TRBJ2-7; 7 nucleotides match TRBD1. Germline CDR1 reads SGHRS; CDR2 reads YFSETQ. Germline trimming cut 4 bases from V and 4 bases from J; bases unmatched to any gene: 8. The CDR3 extends over 14 amino acids.

The J gene is TRBJ1-1, the V gene TRBV27, with 8 bases matching TRBD1. The germline gives CDR1 MNHEY, CDR2 SMNVEV (reference sequence). J lost 4 bases, V lost 6 bases, and 16 bases had no gene match. The CDR3 is 17 amino acids. The CDR3 DNA is TGTGCCAGCAGCTCAACGTCCAGGGGGCTTTTCAGCACTGAAGCTTTCTTT. Its translation is CASSSTSRGLFSTEAFF.

The V gene is TRBV6-5, the J gene TRBJ2-3; TRBD1 aligns across 7 bases. In germline, CDR1 is MNHEY, CDR2 SVGAGI. The length of the CDR3 is 11 residues. V dropped 5 bases and J dropped 9; count of bases not matched to a gene: 2. The CDR3 loop reads CASSQQGTQYF. Here the CDR3 DNA reads TGTGCCAGCAGTCAACAGGGGACGCAGTATTTT.

Comments on this clone: A single base separates this from a much larger clone, so it may be a read error. The sample holds other DNA sequences that translate to the same CDR3. V gene TRBV18 combines with J gene TRBJ1-2; possibly TRBD1 for D (5 bases). The CDR3 runs 13 residues. V shed 3 bases and J shed 2 bases, with 7 bases lying between them. Germline V lookup: CDR1 KGHSH, CDR2 LQKENI. The CDR3 loop is CASSPGLNYGYTF. The CDR3, as DNA: TGTGCCAGCTCACCGGGACTGAACTATGGCTACACCTTC. Based on the CDR3 plus reference TRBV18 and TRBJ1-2, the full variable domain is NAGVMQNPRHLVRRRGQEARLRCSPMKGHSHVYWYRQLPEEGLKFMVYLQKENIIDESGMPKERFSAEFPKEGPSILRIQQVVRGDSAAYFCASSPGLNYGYTFGSGTRLTVV.

On this clone: The sample carries other DNA sequences with the same CDR3. The chain's CDR3 is CASSDQGYEQYF. The CDR3 DNA reads as TGTGCCAGCAGTGATCAGGGCTACGAGCAGTACTTC. V is TRBV6-1 and J is TRBJ2-7, with TRBD1 as a possible D gene (5 bases). Trimming shortened V by 3 bases and J by 3 bases, and 6 bases separated the two germline ends. The CDR3 length is 12 residues. Germline V gene data show CDR1 as MNHNS and CDR2 as SASEGT.

This chain joins TRBV9 and TRBJ2-3, with D possibly matching TRBD2 (7 bases). This CDR3 region has 16 residues. CDR1 and CDR2 from the germline V gene are SGDLS and YYNGEE. V lost 3 bases and J lost 5, with 19 bases in between. CDR3 residues: CASSGELGGRRDTQYF. The CDR3 coding sequence is TGTGCCAGCAGCGGTGAATTGGGGGGGCGGAGAGATACGCAGTATTTT.

V gene TRBV5-1 combines with J gene TRBJ1-2; unclear D gene. The germline gives CDR1 SGHRS, CDR2 YFSETQ. This CDR3 region has 13 residues. Trimming left V 0 bases short and J 8 bases short, with 11 bases between. Here the CDR3 DNA reads TGCGCCAGCAGCTTGGAGGGTTCTTTGGGCTACACCTTC. This sequence encodes CASSLEGSLGYTF.

The chain recombines TRBV6-1 with TRBJ1-5, with 7 bases fitting TRBD1. Germline V gene sequence: CDR1 MNHNS, CDR2 SASEGT. Trimming cost V 2 bases and J 4 bases; bases outside gene matches: 11. The CDR3 contains 17 residues. CDR3 region: CASSEPRGGQSNQPQHF. The CDR3 DNA reads as TGTGCCAGCAGTGAACCGCGGGGGGGACAGAGTAATCAGCCCCAGCATTTT.

The table lists this clone with a few counts. The gene calls are TRBV7-2 and TRBJ1-3, with 8 bases that match TRBD1. V lost 7 bases, J lost 3 bases, and 5 bases stayed unmatched. The CDR3 contains 14 residues. Germline CDR1 and CDR2: SGHTA and FQGNSA. CDR3 in DNA: TGTGCCAGCAACCCACAGGGGGATGGAAACACCATATATTTT. This gives the protein CASNPQGDGNTIYF.

The rearrangement joins TRBV9 to TRBJ1-6; 7 nucleotides align to TRBD1. The J segment lost 9 bases and the V segment lost 3 bases, leaving 9 bases of the junction unmatched. The germline V gene has CDR1 SGDLS and CDR2 YYNGEE. The CDR3 loop spans 15 amino acids. For the CDR3, the DNA is TGTGCCAGCAGCGCAACTGACAGGGCGACTTCACCCCTCCACTTT. This translates into CASSATDRATSPLHF.

The genes are TRBV9 and TRBJ1-6, with 9 nucleotides matching TRBD1. This CDR3 has 14 amino acids. V shed 4 bases, J shed 6 bases, and the junction held 2 bases outside the gene matches. Germline assignment: CDR1 SGDLS and CDR2 YYNGEE. The CDR3 is CASSPTGGNSPLHF. CDR3 DNA: TGTGCCAGCAGCCCGACAGGGGGTAATTCACCCCTCCACTTT.

This clone was counted once. This sample includes further DNA sequences coding for the same CDR3. The chain is built from TRBV28 and TRBJ1-5, with 9 bases aligning to TRBD1. J lost 4 bases, V lost 2 bases, and 3 bases had no gene match. The germline CDR1 and CDR2 sequences are MDHEN and SYDVKM. CDR3 length equals 15 residues. The CDR3 DNA reads as TGTGCCAGCAGTTTACCGGGACAGGGAAATCAGCCCCAGCATTTT. Translated, it gives CASSLPGQGNQPQHF.

The chain recombines TRBV7-9 with TRBJ2-1; TRBD1 agrees at 8 bases. The CDR3 length is 15 residues. Unmatched junction bases numbered 4, after V lost 4 bases and J lost 2 bases. CDR1 SEHNR and CDR2 FQNEAQ come from the germline V gene (reference sequence). Written as DNA, the CDR3 is TGTGCCAGCAGCTCCTCGACAGGGGCCTACAATGAGCAGTTCTTC. Its translation is CASSSSTGAYNEQFF.

This clone was seen a single time. The rearrangement joins TRBV6-5 to TRBJ2-1; 8 bases are shared with TRBD1. The V segment lost 2 bases and the J segment 7 bases; nucleotides outside the gene matches: 10. The germline CDR1 and CDR2 sequences are MNHEY and SVGAGI. The CDR3 runs to 16 residues. CDR3 sequence reads: CASSYDGAGGSNEQFF. In DNA, the CDR3 is TGTGCCAGCAGTTACGATGGGGCAGGGGGCTCGAATGAGCAGTTCTTC.

The sample holds one count of this clone. This chain joins TRBV25-1 and TRBJ1-2; D may be TRBD1 (5 bases). The germline gives CDR1 MGHDK, CDR2 SYGVNS. V was cut by 1 base and J by 2 bases, with 8 bases left in between. The CDR3 runs to 14 residues. The CDR3 spells CASSEWGGNYGYTF. Here the CDR3 DNA reads TGTGCCAGCAGTGAATGGGGCGGAAACTATGGCTACACCTTC.

The chain employs TRBV6-4 and TRBJ2-1, with TRBD2 matching 15 bases. The CDR3 is 16 amino acids. Looked up from germline, CDR1 is MRHNA and CDR2 is SNTAGT. The trim removed 6 bases at V and 7 bases at J, leaving 7 bases unmatched. The CDR3 nucleotides are TGTGCCAGCAGCATAACCGGGACTAGCGGGGGGAATGAGCAGTTCTTC. As protein: CASSITGTSGGNEQFF.

Points on this clone: This sample includes further DNA sequences coding for the same CDR3. The V gene is TRBV2, the J gene TRBJ2-7, with 8 bases matching TRBD1. The germline V gene has CDR1 SNHLY and CDR2 FYNNEI. The CDR3 totals 13 residues. With 4 bases clipped from V and 7 bases from J, the junction kept 6 bases outside the gene matches. CDR3 region: CASSGQGPGEQYF. CDR3 in DNA: TGTGCCAGCAGTGGACAGGGGCCTGGAGAGCAGTACTTC.

In the case of this clone: The same CDR3 can be traced to other DNA sequences in this sample. This chain links TRBV5-1 with TRBJ1-1; the D gene is possibly TRBD1 (6 bases). The CDR3 sequence is 14 residues long. The V end was cut by 4 bases, the J end by 1 base, with 11 bases between. CDR1 is SGHRS and CDR2 is YFSETQ in the germline V gene. CDR3 bases: TGCGCCAGCAGCCCCAGGACAGCGAACACTGAAGCTTTCTTT. Residues: CASSPRTANTEAFF.

This clone has more than one count but fewer than ten. Germline and junction disagree at one end, which may indicate a read error. The chain recombines TRBV10-1 with TRBJ1-1; weak D call: TRBD1 (5 bases). This CDR3 is 13 amino acids long. Germline V gives CDR1 WNHNN, CDR2 SYGVQD (reference sequence). The CDR3 region is CASSAQVNSEAFF. The CDR3 DNA is TGCGCCAGCAGCGCACAGGTGAACTCTGAAGCTTTCTTT.

This chain uses TRBV7-9 with TRBJ2-5; TRBD1 might be the D (5 bases). The J call may not be correct, given that the DNA end is closer to TRBJ2-7. Germline lookup yields CDR1 SEHNR and CDR2 FQNEAQ (reference sequence). The CDR3 sequence is 13 residues long. CDR3 sequence (DNA): TGTGCCAGCAGCCATCAACAGGCCCACGAGCAGTACTTC. Its protein is CASSHQQAHEQYF.

The gene calls are TRBV27 and TRBJ2-7; TRBD1 agrees at 8 bases. Unmatched junction bases numbered 7, after V lost 2 bases and J lost 4 bases. The germline V gene has CDR1 MNHEY and CDR2 SMNVEV (reference sequence). The length of the CDR3 is 15 residues. The CDR3 coding sequence is TGTGCCAGCAGTTTAAAAGGGACAGGAGATTACGAGCAGTACTTC. This gives the protein CASSLKGTGDYEQYF.

The J gene is TRBJ2-7, the V gene TRBV7-9, with D unresolved. This CDR3 comprises 12 residues. Trimming removed 5 bases at V and 7 bases at J, with 12 bases between. Germline values: CDR1 SEHNR, CDR2 FQNEAQ (reference sequence). CDR3 DNA: TGTGCCAGCAGCCCTCAAATGGGGGAGCAGTACTTC. Protein product: CASSPQMGEQYF.

This chain uses TRBV5-8 with TRBJ2-4; a possible D gene is TRBD2 (6 bases). The CDR3 spans 14 residues. Trimming cost V 0 bases and J 7 bases, with 11 bases left between them. Germline assignment: CDR1 SGHTS and CDR2 YDEGEE. The CDR3 sequence: CASSLALADNIQYF. The CDR3 nucleotides read TGTGCCAGCAGCTTGGCACTAGCCGACAACATTCAGTACTTC.

For the CDR3, the DNA is TGTGCCAGCAGCCTCGGGGGGCCCGAGGAACAATACGAGCAGTACTTC. Translated, it gives CASSLGGPEEQYEQYF. This chain joins TRBV9 and TRBJ2-7, with a possible D match to TRBD2 (7 bases). Germline CDR1 reads SGDLS; CDR2 reads YYNGEE. The CDR3 has 16 residues. V was pared by 4 bases and J by 4 bases, with 21 bases between.

This rearrangement joins TRBV27 to TRBJ2-7; 11 positions match TRBD1. V lost 6 bases and J lost 2; bases outside the gene matches: 6. This CDR3 is built from 15 residues. Germline V CDR1 and CDR2: MNHEY, SMNVEV (reference sequence). The CDR3 reads CASSKGQGGTYEQYF. CDR3 DNA: TGTGCCAGCAGCAAGGGACAGGGGGGCACCTACGAGCAGTACTTC.

Concerning this clone: Other DNA sequences of this sample code for an identical CDR3. The rearrangement links TRBV7-9 to TRBJ2-7; 7 bases match TRBD1. The CDR3 extends over 14 amino acids. Germline V gene sequence: CDR1 SEHNR, CDR2 FQNEAQ (reference sequence). Trimming at V came to 4 bases and at J to 0 bases, leaving 3 bases not matched to a gene. CDR3 coding DNA: TGTGCCAGCAGCTCAGGGGGAAGCTCCTACGAGCAGTACTTC. It is translated as CASSSGGSSYEQYF.